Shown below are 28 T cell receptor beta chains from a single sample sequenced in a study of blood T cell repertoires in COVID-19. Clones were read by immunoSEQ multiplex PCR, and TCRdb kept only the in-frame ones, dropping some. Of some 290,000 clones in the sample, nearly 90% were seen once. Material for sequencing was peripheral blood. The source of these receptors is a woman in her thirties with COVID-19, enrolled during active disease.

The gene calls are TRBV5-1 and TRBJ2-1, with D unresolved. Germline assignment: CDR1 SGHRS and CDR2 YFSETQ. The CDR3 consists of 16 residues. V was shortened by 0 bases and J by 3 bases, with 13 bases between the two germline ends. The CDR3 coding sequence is TGCGCCAGCAGCTTGGACCCGCTCAGTCTCTACAATGAGCAGTTCTTC. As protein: CASSLDPLSLYNEQFF.

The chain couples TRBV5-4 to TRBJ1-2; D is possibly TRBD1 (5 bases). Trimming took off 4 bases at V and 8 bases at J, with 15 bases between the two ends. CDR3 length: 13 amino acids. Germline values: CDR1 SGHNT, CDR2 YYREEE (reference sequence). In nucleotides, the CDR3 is TGTGCCAGCAGCCCGGCAAGGGGTCGGGGCTACACCTTC. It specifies CASSPARGRGYTF.

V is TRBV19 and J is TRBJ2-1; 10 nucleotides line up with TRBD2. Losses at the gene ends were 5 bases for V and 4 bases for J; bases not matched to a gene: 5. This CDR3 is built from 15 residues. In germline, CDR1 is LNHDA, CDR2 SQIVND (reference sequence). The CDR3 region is CASSLSGGEYNEQFF. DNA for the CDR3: TGTGCCAGTAGTCTCAGCGGGGGGGAATACAATGAGCAGTTCTTC.

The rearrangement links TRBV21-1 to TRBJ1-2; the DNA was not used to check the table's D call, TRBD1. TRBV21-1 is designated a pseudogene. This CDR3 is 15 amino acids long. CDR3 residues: CASSKSTGQPYGYTF. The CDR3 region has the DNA TGTGCCAGCAGCAAAAGCACGGGACAGCCCTATGGCTACACCTTC.

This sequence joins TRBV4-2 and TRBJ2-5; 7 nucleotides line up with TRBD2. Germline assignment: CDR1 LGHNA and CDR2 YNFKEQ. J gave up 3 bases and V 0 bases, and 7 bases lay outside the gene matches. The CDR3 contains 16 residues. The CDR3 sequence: CASSQELAGEEETQYF. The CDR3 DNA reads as TGTGCCAGCAGCCAAGAACTGGCGGGGGAGGAAGAGACCCAGTACTTC.

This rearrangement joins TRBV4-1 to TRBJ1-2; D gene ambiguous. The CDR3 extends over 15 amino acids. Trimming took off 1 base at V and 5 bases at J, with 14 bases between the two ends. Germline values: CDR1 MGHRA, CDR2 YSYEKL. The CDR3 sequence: CASSQGPGFGYGYTF. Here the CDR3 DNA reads TGCGCCAGCAGCCAAGGTCCGGGTTTTGGGTATGGCTACACCTTC.

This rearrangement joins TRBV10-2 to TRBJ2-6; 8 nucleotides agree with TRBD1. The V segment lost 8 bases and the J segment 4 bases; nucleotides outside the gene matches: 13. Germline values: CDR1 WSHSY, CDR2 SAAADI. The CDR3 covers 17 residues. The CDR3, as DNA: TGCGCCAGCGTTGTGGACAGGGCTGGTTTGGGGGCCAACGTCCTGACTTTC. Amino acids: CASVVDRAGLGANVLTF.

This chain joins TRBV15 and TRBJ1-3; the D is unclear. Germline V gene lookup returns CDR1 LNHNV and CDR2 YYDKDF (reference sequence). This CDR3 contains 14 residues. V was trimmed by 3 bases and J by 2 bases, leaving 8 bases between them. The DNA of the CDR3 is TGTGCCACCAGCAGGACGGGAACTGGAAACACCATATATTTT. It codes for CATSRTGTGNTIYF.

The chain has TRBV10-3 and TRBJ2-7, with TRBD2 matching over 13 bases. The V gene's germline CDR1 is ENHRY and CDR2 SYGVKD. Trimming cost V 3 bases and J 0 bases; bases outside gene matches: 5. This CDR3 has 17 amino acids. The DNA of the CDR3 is TGTGCCATCAGTGACGGACTAGCGGGGGATCCCTCCTACGAGCAGTACTTC. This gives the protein CAISDGLAGDPSYEQYF.

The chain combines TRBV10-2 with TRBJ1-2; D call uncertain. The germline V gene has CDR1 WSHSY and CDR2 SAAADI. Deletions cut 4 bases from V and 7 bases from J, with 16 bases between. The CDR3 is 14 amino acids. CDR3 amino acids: CASSVQEVSGGYTF. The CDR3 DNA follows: TGCGCCAGCAGTGTTCAGGAGGTTTCGGGTGGCTACACCTTC.

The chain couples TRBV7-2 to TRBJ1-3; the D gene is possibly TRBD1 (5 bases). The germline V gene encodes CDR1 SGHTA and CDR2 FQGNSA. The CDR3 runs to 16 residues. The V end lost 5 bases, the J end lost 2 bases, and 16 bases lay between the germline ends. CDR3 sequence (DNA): TGTGCCAGCAGCCCCGGGGGAGGTGGTACTGGAAACACCATATATTTT. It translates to CASSPGGGGTGNTIYF.

The CDR3 DNA is TGTGCCAGCAGTTTATCGGTACAACAGCCCCAGCATTTT. Its protein is CASSLSVQQPQHF. The rearrangement uses TRBV27 and TRBJ1-5, with D uncertain. The ends were cut back, 0 bases at V and 7 bases at J, with 7 bases in the middle. The CDR3 has 13 residues. Germline assignment: CDR1 MNHEY and CDR2 SMNVEV (reference sequence).

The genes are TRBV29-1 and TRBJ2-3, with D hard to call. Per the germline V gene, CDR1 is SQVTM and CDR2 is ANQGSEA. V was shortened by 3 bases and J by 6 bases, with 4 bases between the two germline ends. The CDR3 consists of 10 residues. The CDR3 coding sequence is TGCAGCGTTGATCTGGATACGCAGTATTTT. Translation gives CSVDLDTQYF.

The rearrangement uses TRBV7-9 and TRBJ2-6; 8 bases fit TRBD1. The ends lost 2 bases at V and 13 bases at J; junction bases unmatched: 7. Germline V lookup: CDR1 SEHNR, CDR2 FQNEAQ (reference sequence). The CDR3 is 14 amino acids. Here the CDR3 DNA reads TGTGCCAGCAGCTTATCGGGGACAGGTTTAGTCCTGACTTTC. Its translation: CASSLSGTGLVLTF.

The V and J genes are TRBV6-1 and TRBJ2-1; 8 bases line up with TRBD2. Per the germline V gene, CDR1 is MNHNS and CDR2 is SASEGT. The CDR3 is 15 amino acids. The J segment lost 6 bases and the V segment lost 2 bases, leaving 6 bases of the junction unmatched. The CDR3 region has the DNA TGTGCCAGCAGTGAAACTGGGACTAGTGGCAATGAGCAGTTCTTC. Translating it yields CASSETGTSGNEQFF.

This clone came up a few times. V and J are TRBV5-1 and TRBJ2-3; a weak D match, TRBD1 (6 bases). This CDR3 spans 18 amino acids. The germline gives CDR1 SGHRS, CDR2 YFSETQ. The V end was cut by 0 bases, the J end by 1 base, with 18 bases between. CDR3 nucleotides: TGCGCCAGCAGCTTGGCGGGACACTTACTCAAAGGCACAGATACGCAGTATTTT. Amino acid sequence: CASSLAGHLLKGTDTQYF.

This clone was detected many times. The CDR3: CASSLRDSSTGELFF. CDR3 sequence (DNA): TGTGCCAGCAGCCTCCGGGACAGCTCCACCGGGGAGCTGTTTTTT. This chain joins TRBV6-2 or TRBV6-3 and TRBJ2-2; 7 bases are shared with TRBD1. CDR1 is MNHEY, CDR2 SVGEGT, per germline. The CDR3 spans 15 residues. V gave up 6 bases and J gave up 4 bases; unmatched junction bases: 8.

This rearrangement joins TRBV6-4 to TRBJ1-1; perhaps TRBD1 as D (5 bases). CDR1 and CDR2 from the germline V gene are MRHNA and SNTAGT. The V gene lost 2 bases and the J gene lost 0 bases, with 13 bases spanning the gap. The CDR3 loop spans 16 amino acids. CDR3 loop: CASSDRGKNMNTEAFF. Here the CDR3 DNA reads TGTGCCAGCAGTGACAGGGGAAAAAACATGAACACTGAAGCTTTCTTT.

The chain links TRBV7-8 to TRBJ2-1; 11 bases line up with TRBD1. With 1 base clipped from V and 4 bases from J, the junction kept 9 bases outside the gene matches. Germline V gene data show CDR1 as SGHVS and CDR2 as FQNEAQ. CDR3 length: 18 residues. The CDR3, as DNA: TGTGCCAGCAGCTTAGGGGTCAAAGGACAGGGGGCTTACAATGAGCAGTTCTTC. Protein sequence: CASSLGVKGQGAYNEQFF.

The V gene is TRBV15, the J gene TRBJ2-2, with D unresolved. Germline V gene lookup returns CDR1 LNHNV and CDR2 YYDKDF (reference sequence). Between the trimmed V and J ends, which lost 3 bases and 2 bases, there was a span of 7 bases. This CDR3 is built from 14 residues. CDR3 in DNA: TGTGCCACCAGCAGTCTTATTAACACCGGGGAGCTGTTTTTT. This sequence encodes CATSSLINTGELFF. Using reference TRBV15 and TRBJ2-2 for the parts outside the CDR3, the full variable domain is DAMVIQNPRYQVTQFGKPVTLSCSQTLNHNVMYWYQQKSSQAPKLLFHYYDKDFNNEADTPDNFQSRRPNTSFCFLDIRSPGLGDTAMYLCATSSLINTGELFFGEGSRLTVL.

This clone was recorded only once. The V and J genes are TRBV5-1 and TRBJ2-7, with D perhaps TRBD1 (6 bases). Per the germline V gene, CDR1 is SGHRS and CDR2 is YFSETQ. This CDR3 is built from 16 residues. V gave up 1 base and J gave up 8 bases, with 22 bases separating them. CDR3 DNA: TGCGCCAGCAGCTTGTTCGGGGACAACACCTACGCCCAGCAGTACTTC. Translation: CASSLFGDNTYAQQYF.

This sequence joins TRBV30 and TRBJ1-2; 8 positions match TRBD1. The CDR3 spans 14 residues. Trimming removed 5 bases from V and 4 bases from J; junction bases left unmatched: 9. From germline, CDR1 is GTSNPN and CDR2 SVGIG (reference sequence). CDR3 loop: CAWAPGTGVYGYTF. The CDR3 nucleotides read TGTGCCTGGGCCCCCGGGACAGGAGTCTATGGCTACACCTTC. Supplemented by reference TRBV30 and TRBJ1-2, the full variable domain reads SQTIHQWPATLVQPVGSPLSLECTVEGTSNPNLYWYRQAAGRGLQLLFYSVGIGQISSEVPQNLSASRPQDRQFILSSKKLLLSDSGFYLCAWAPGTGVYGYTFGSGTRLTVV.

The CDR3 region has the DNA TGTGCCAGCAGACCCCCGGGACAAGGGGAGACCCAGTACTTC. This encodes CASRPPGQGETQYF. The chain recombines TRBV28 with TRBJ2-5; weak D call: TRBD1 (6 bases). Germline lookup yields CDR1 MDHEN and CDR2 SYDVKM. The V end lost 6 bases, the J end lost 5 bases, and 16 bases lay between the germline ends. CDR3 length equals 14 residues.

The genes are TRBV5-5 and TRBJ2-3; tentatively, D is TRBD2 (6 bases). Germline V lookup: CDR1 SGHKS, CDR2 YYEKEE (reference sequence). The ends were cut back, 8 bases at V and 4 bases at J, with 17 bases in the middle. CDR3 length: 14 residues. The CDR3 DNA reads TGTGCCAGTGGGGACTTGGTGGGAGCAGATACGCAGTATTTT. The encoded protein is CASGDLVGADTQYF.

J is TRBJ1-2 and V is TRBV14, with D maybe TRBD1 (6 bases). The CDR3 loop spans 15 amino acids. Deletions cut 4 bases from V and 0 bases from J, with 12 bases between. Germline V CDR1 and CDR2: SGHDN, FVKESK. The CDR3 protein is CASSPQDSPNYGYTF. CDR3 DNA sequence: TGTGCCAGCAGCCCTCAGGACAGTCCTAACTATGGCTACACCTTC.

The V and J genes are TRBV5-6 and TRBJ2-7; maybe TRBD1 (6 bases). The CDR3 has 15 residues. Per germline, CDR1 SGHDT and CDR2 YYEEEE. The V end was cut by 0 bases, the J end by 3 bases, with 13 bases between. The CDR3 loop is CASSLAGQGSYEQYF. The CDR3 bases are TGTGCCAGCAGCTTGGCCGGGCAGGGGAGCTACGAGCAGTACTTC. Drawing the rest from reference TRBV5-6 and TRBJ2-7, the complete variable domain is DAGVTQSPTHLIKTRGQQVTLRCSPKSGHDTVSWYQQALGQGPQFIFQYYEEEERQRGNFPDRFSGHQFPNYSSELNVNALLLGDSALYLCASSLAGQGSYEQYFGPGTRLTVT.

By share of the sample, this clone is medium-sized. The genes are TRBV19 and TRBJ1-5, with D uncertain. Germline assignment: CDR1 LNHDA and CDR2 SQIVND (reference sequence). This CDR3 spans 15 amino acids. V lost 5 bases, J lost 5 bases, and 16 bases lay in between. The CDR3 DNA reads TGTGCCAGTAGTCCTACCGGGAGCTGGCATCAGCCCCAGCATTTT. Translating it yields CASSPTGSWHQPQHF. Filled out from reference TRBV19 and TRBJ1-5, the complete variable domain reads DGGITQSPKYLFRKEGQNVTLSCEQNLNHDAMYWYRQDPGQGLRLIYYSQIVNDFQKGDIAEGYSVSREKKESFPLTVTSAQKNPTAFYLCASSPTGSWHQPQHFGDGTRLSIL.

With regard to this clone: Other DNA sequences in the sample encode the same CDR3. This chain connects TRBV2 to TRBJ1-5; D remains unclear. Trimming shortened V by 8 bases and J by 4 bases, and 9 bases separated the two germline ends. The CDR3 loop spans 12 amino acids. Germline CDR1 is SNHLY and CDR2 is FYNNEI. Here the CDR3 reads CASSLSNQPQHF. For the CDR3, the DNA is TGTGCCAGCTCCTTATCTAATCAGCCCCAGCATTTT.